This entry lists 10 T cell receptor beta chains sequenced from one sample in a study of shared clonotypes between healthy human individuals. Only in-frame clones appear in the TCRdb table, and some are missing; sequencing was by immunoSEQ multiplex PCR. Of about 110,000 clones listed, 55% to 70% were seen once; the top ten hold approximately 23%. The sequencing input was memory CD8+ T cells sorted from blood. Subset denoted: CD45RO+ cells pooled with CCR7-negative TemRA cells. The receptors shown here come from a woman in her twenties or thirties in good health.

This clone has just a few counts. The chain has TRBV28 and TRBJ2-3; 10 nucleotides line up with TRBD2. V was clipped by 7 bases and J by 2 bases; unmatched bases: 9. Germline values: CDR1 MDHEN, CDR2 SYDVKM. This CDR3 has 16 residues. DNA for the CDR3: TGTGCCAGCATCGCGTCACTAGCGGGACACACAGATACGCAGTATTTT. Protein: CASIASLAGHTDTQYF.

This clone was seen once. The rearrangement uses TRBV6-5 and TRBJ1-2; no reliable D call. Trimming stripped 2 bases from V and 1 base from J, with 8 bases between. CDR3 size: 14 residues. CDR1 is MNHEY, CDR2 SVGAGI, per germline. CDR3 sequence: CASSYGRNNYGYTF. The CDR3 nucleotides read TGTGCCAGCAGTTACGGCAGAAATAACTATGGCTACACCTTC.

V gene TRBV11-2 combines with J gene TRBJ2-4; 8 bases are a match to TRBD2. The CDR3 length is 16 residues. V lost 1 base to trimming and J lost 1 base; unmatched junction nucleotides: 3. Germline V CDR1 and CDR2: SGHAT, FQNNGV. The CDR3: CASSLGTGGAKNIQYF. As DNA, the CDR3 is TGTGCCAGCAGCTTAGGCACGGGGGGGGCCAAAAACATTCAGTACTTC.

The genes are TRBV18 and TRBJ2-1; D perhaps matches TRBD1 (6 bases). Trimming stripped 6 bases from V and 6 bases from J, with 12 bases between. From germline, CDR1 is KGHSH and CDR2 LQKENI. The CDR3 has 13 amino acids. CDR3: CASSPQGLNEQFF. The CDR3 nucleotides read TGTGCCAGCTCTCCGCAGGGGCTCAATGAGCAGTTCTTC.

This clone was seen at least ten times. This chain uses TRBV6-1 with TRBJ1-5, with D hard to call. Looked up from germline, CDR1 is MNHNS and CDR2 is SASEGT. This CDR3 is built from 15 residues. The V and J ends lost 5 bases and 0 bases respectively, with 11 bases between them. CDR3 amino acids: CASSPDLYSNQPQHF. The DNA for the CDR3 is TGTGCCAGCAGTCCGGACTTGTATAGCAATCAGCCCCAGCATTTT.

The chain is built from TRBV28 and TRBJ2-4; possibly TRBD1 for D (6 bases). This CDR3 has 15 residues. Trimming left V 3 bases short and J 5 bases short, with 14 bases between. Germline-derived CDR1 and CDR2 are MDHEN and SYDVKM. The DNA for the CDR3 is TGTGCCAGCAGTTTGACGGTGGGGGCGCAAAACATTCAGTACTTC. Translation: CASSLTVGAQNIQYF.

The rearrangement joins TRBV9 to TRBJ2-3, with 9 bases fitting TRBD2. The CDR3 is 17 amino acids. In germline, CDR1 is SGDLS, CDR2 YYNGEE. Trimming removed 3 bases from V and 2 bases from J; junction bases left unmatched: 10. The chain's CDR3 is CASSESGTSPFTDTQYF. CDR3 DNA sequence: TGTGCCAGCAGCGAATCCGGGACTAGCCCCTTCACAGATACGCAGTATTTT.

There are many counts of this clone. This chain uses TRBV5-6 with TRBJ2-7; the D gene is possibly TRBD2 (6 bases). The CDR3 sequence is 13 residues long. Germline V CDR1 and CDR2: SGHDT, YYEEEE. Trimming pared 2 bases from V and 5 bases from J, leaving 11 bases between. CDR3 in amino acids: CASSFLAEDEQYF. CDR3 nucleotide sequence: TGTGCCAGCAGCTTTTTAGCGGAGGACGAGCAGTACTTC.

The V gene is TRBV7-2, the J gene TRBJ2-5; the D gene is possibly TRBD2 (5 bases). Trimming removed 5 bases at V and 3 bases at J, with 16 bases between. Germline V CDR1 and CDR2: SGHTA, FQGNSA. The CDR3 contains 15 residues. The DNA for the CDR3 is TGTGCCAGCAGCCCACTAGGGTTACGGGAAGAGACCCAGTACTTC. Protein: CASSPLGLREETQYF.

This chain links TRBV27 with TRBJ2-3, with D possibly matching TRBD2 (5 bases). V shed 2 bases and J shed 4 bases, with 13 bases lying between them. The CDR3 consists of 15 residues. Germline loops: CDR1 MNHEY, CDR2 SMNVEV (reference sequence). For the CDR3, the DNA is TGTGCCAGCAGTTTAGGGCTAGCCCCGCCAGATACGCAGTATTTT. Its protein product is CASSLGLAPPDTQYF.